Listed here is a single TCR beta chain. Its target is unknown. The sample is drawn from a study of T cell responses to AZD1222 COVID-19 vaccine. Study-level information: Pooled in the analysis were second doses at about 4 or about 12 weeks.

V shed 0 bases and J 5 bases; nucleotides not matched to a gene: 11. Germline CDR1 reads SGDLS; CDR2 reads YYNGEE. The CDR3 runs to 17 residues. Broader study findings: Donors were chiefly white British, with a greater number of females, and clonal diversity was perhaps underestimated.

The table came from immunoSEQ multiplex PCR; TCRdb's copy has only in-frame clones and leaves some out. Here the sample spans 130,000 to 150,000 clones, roughly 91% being singletons. The clonotype comes from an adult in good health. Sequencing was performed on peripheral blood, taken on day 0 of AZD1222 vaccination. J is TRBJ2-1 and V is TRBV9; 7 bases fit TRBD2. CDR3: CASSVGMERGYHNEQFF. CDR3 bases: TGTGCCAGCAGCGTAGGGATGGAGCGGGGTTACCACAATGAGCAGTTCTTC.